This T cell receptor (beta chain) derives from a study of breast tumors, draining lymph nodes, adjacent tissues. Germline V gives CDR1 SGDLS, CDR2 YYNGEE. The CDR3 runs to 13 residues. Deletions cut 2 bases from V and 8 bases from J, with 13 bases between. Samples came from axillary lymph nodes draining the breast cancer. TCRdb ran MiXCR on the multiplex PCR reads and lists one entry per CDR3 protein. The sample shows 200,000 to 300,000 distinct CDR3 sequences, 30% of them seen only once. The sequenced sample was axillary lymph node tissue. The origin of this receptor is a female donor with breast cancer. Some clones in this sample may be carry-over from other donors' samples. The gene calls are TRBV9 and TRBJ1-2; D gene uncertain. This chain's CDR3 is CASSVTSGRGYTF. The DNA of the CDR3 is TGTGCCAGCAGCGTTACCAGCGGCCGGGGCTACACCTTC.